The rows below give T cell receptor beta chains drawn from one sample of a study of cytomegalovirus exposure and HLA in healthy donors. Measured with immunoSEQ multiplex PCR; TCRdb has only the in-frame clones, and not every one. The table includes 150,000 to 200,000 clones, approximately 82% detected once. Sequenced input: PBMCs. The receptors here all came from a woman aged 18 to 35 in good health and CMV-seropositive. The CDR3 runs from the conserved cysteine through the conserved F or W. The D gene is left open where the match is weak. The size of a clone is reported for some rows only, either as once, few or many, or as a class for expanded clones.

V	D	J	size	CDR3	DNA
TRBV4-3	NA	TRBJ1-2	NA	CASSQDRAGYGYTF	TGCGCCAGCAGCCAAGACAGGGCTGGCTATGGCTACACCTTC
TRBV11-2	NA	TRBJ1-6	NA	CASSLGRALHF	TGTGCCAGCAGCTTAGGGAGAGCCCTCCACTTT
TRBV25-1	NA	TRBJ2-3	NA	CASSGASTDTQYF	TGTGCCAGCAGTGGAGCTAGCACAGATACGCAGTATTTT
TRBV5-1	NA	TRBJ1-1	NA	CASSSGQANTEAFF	TGCGCCAGCAGCTCTGGACAAGCGAACACTGAAGCTTTCTTT
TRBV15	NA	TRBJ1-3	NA	CATSRDARPSGNTIYF	TGTGCCACCAGCAGAGATGCGAGGCCCTCTGGAAACACCATATATTTT
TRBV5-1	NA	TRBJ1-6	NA	CARKGDGLSNSPLHF	TGCGCCAGAAAAGGGGACGGACTAAGTAATTCACCCCTCCACTTT
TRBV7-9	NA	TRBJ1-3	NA	CASSPTVTGNTIYF	TGTGCCAGCAGCCCAACAGTCACTGGAAACACCATATATTTT
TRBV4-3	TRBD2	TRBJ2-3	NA	CASSRGGFWTDTQYF	TGCGCCAGCAGCCGCGGGGGATTTTGGACAGATACGCAGTATTTT
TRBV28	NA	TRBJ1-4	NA	CASRGAAGNEKLFF	TGTGCCAGCAGGGGCGCAGCGGGTAATGAAAAACTGTTTTTT
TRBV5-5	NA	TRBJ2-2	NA	CASEGLSGELFF	TGTGCCAGCGAGGGACTTTCCGGGGAGCTGTTTTTT
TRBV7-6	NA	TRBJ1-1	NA	CASSHNMNTEAFF	TGTGCCAGCAGCCATAACATGAACACTGAAGCTTTCTTT
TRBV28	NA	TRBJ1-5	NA	CASSPSDSSNQPQHF	TGTGCCAGCAGTCCCTCCGACAGTAGCAATCAGCCCCAGCATTTT
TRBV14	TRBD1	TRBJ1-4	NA	CASSRDSLATNEKLFF	TGTGCCAGCAGCCGGGACAGCCTTGCAACTAATGAAAAACTGTTTTTT
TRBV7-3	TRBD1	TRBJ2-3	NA	CASSRSTGQDTQYF	TGTGCCAGCAGCCGATCGACAGGGCAAGATACGCAGTATTTT
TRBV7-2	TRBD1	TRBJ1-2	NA	CASIPFQDRAYGYTF	TGTGCCAGCATCCCTTTCCAGGACAGGGCCTATGGCTACACCTTC
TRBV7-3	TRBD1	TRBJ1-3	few	CASSPGGGPGGNTIYF	TGTGCCAGCAGTCCAGGGGGCGGCCCGGGGGGAAACACCATATATTTT
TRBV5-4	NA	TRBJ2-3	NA	CASSLAPGLTDTQYF	TGTGCCAGCAGCTTGGCGCCAGGGCTCACAGATACGCAGTATTTT
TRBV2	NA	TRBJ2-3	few	CASSHSTVSTDTQYF	TGTGCCAGCAGTCACTCGACAGTTAGCACAGATACGCAGTATTTT
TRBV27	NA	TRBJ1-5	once	CASSLWRLSSNQPQHF	TGTGCCAGCAGTTTATGGAGGTTGTCTAGCAATCAGCCCCAGCATTTT
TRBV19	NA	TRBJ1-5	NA	CASSISSGYSNQPQHF	TGTGCCAGTAGTATCTCTTCGGGTTATAGCAATCAGCCCCAGCATTTT
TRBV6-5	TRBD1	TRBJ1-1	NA	CASSAGGEGTEAFF	TGTGCCAGCAGTGCAGGGGGCGAAGGGACTGAAGCTTTCTTT
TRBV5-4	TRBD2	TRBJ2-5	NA	CASSLRVAGGPRETQYF	TGTGCCAGCAGCTTGAGGGTAGCGGGGGGCCCAAGGGAGACCCAGTACTTC
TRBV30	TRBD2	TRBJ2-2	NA	CAWSGSSGGAFGELFF	TGTGCCTGGAGTGGGTCGAGCGGGGGGGCCTTCGGGGAGCTGTTTTTT
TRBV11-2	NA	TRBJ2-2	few	CASSLRGLSGELFF	TGTGCCAGCAGCTTGCGGGGGCTTTCCGGGGAGCTGTTTTTT
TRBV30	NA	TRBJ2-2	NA	CAWSGGWELFF	TGTGCCTGGAGCGGGGGTTGGGAGCTGTTTTTT
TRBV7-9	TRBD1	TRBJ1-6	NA	CASSRTGNPPLHF	TGTGCCAGCAGCCGGACAGGGAATCCACCCCTCCACTTT
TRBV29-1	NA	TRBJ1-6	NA	CSVGSPNSPLHF	TGCAGCGTGGGGAGTCCAAATTCACCCCTCCACTTT
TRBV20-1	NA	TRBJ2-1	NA	CSATTREQFF	TGCAGTGCTACAACCAGAGAGCAGTTCTTC
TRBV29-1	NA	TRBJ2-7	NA	CSTTPLATGEQYF	TGCAGCACTACTCCACTAGCTACGGGCGAGCAGTACTTC
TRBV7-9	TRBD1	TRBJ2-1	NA	CSSRSPGGSYNEQFF	TGTTCCAGCAGGTCCCCAGGGGGATCCTACAATGAGCAGTTCTTC
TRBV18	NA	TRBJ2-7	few	CASSSGLSSYEQYF	TGTGCCAGCTCTTCAGGGCTGAGCTCCTACGAGCAGTACTTC
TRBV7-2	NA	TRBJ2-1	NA	CASSSGFLNEQFF	TGTGCCAGCAGCTCCGGGTTCCTAAATGAGCAGTTCTTC
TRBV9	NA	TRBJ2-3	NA	CASSTQRGTSALLTDTQYF	TGTGCCAGCAGCACCCAAAGGGGTACGAGTGCGCTTTTGACAGATACGCAGTATTTT
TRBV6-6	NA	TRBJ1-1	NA	CASSYYGTEAFF	TGTGCCAGCAGTTATTACGGCACTGAAGCTTTCTTT
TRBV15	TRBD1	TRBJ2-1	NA	CATSPTRTGEFNEQFF	TGTGCCACCAGCCCTACGAGGACAGGGGAGTTCAATGAGCAGTTCTTC
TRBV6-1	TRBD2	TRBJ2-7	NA	CASSAASGGMYEQYF	TGTGCCAGCAGTGCCGCTAGCGGGGGGATGTACGAGCAGTACTTC
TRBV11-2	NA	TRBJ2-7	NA	CASSQGSSYEQYF	TGTGCCAGCAGCCAGGGGAGCTCCTACGAGCAGTACTTC
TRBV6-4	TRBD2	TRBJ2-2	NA	CASSDSGTSGGFTGELFF	TGTGCCAGCAGTGATTCCGGGACTAGCGGGGGCTTCACCGGGGAGCTGTTTTTT
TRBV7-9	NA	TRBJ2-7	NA	CASSKLQVSIGYEQYF	TGTGCCAGCAGTAAGCTGCAGGTTTCGATAGGCTACGAGCAGTACTTC
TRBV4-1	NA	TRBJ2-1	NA	CASSQAPSSYNEQFF	TGCGCCAGCAGCCAAGCCCCCAGCTCCTACAATGAGCAGTTCTTC
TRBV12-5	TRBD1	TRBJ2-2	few	CASGIRGRDTGELFF	TGTGCTAGTGGGATAAGGGGGCGGGACACCGGGGAGCTGTTTTTT
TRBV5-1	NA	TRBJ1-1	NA	CASSEGVYRTEAFF	TGCGCCAGCAGCGAAGGGGTTTATCGCACTGAAGCTTTCTTT
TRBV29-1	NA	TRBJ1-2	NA	CSVESMLSGERYTF	TGCAGCGTTGAGTCTATGTTGTCCGGAGAGCGCTACACCTTC
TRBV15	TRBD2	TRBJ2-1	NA	CATSTQRGAGGSDEQFF	TGTGCCACCAGCACCCAAAGAGGAGCGGGGGGATCCGATGAGCAGTTCTTC
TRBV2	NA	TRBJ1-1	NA	CASSEVARGTEAFF	TGTGCCAGCAGTGAAGTGGCCAGGGGTACTGAAGCTTTCTTT
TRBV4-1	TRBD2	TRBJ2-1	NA	CASRGLAGGSSYNEQFF	TGCGCCAGCAGAGGACTAGCGGGGGGTAGCTCCTACAATGAGCAGTTCTTC
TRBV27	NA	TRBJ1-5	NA	CASSFRGSGQPQHF	TGTGCCAGCAGCTTTAGGGGTTCAGGTCAGCCCCAGCATTTT
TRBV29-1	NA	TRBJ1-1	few	CSVDPEEMNTEAFF	TGCAGCGTTGATCCGGAGGAGATGAACACTGAAGCTTTCTTT
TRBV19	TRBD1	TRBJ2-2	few	CASSSYFLRGRGLSGELFF	TGTGCCAGTAGTAGCTACTTCCTCCGGGGTAGGGGGCTGAGCGGGGAGCTGTTTTTT
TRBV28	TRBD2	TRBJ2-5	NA	CASKEWGLAGTETQYF	TGTGCCAGCAAAGAATGGGGACTAGCGGGGACAGAGACCCAGTACTTC
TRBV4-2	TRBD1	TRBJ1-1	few	CASSHSSVGTGGTEAFF	TGTGCCAGCAGCCACTCAAGCGTAGGGACAGGGGGCACTGAAGCTTTCTTT
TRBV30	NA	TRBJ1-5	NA	CAWSSRQNQPQHF	TGTGCCTGGAGTTCGAGACAGAATCAGCCCCAGCATTTT
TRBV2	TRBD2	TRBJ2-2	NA	CASRSAGGTTGELFF	TGTGCCAGCAGGTCCGCGGGGGGGACGACCGGGGAGCTGTTTTTT
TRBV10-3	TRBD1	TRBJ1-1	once	CAISPSPDRGEWAFF	TGTGCCATCAGTCCCTCACCCGACAGGGGAGAATGGGCTTTCTTT
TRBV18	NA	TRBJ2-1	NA	CASSPGAGQAAYNEQFF	TGTGCCAGCTCACCCGGAGCGGGACAGGCGGCGTACAATGAGCAGTTCTTC
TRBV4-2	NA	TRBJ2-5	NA	CASSQFEGRETQYF	TGTGCCAGCAGCCAATTTGAGGGCCGGGAGACCCAGTACTTC
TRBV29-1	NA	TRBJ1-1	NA	CSVTEGGSTEAFF	TGCAGCGTTACCGAGGGAGGGTCAACTGAAGCTTTCTTT
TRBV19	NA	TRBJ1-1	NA	CASSKGVAALNTEAFF	TGTGCCAGTAGTAAAGGGGTGGCAGCCTTGAACACTGAAGCTTTCTTT
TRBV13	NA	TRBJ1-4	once	CASSSPGQVATNEKLFF	TGTGCCAGCAGCTCCCCAGGGCAGGTCGCAACTAATGAAAAACTGTTTTTT